This record concerns one T cell receptor (beta chain) sequence. The table came from immunoSEQ multiplex PCR; TCRdb's copy has only in-frame clones and leaves some out. Found here are over 200,000 clones, just under 90% of them singletons; the top ten hold 2.7%. The CDR3 loop spans 17 amino acids. The V gene end was trimmed by 0 bases and the J gene end by 2 bases; junction bases not matched to a gene: 9. The V gene's germline CDR1 is SGHTA and CDR2 FQGNSA. The data were obtained in a study of blood T cell repertoires in COVID-19. The chain recombines TRBV7-2 with TRBJ2-7; 8 nucleotides line up with TRBD2. The receptor comes from a man under 40 with COVID-19, enrolled during active disease. The sequenced material came from peripheral blood. This CDR3 is CASSLASSGSSTYEQYF. The CDR3 DNA follows: TGTGCCAGCAGCTTAGCGTCCAGCGGGAGTTCGACCTACGAGCAGTACTTC. Full variable domain (missing parts from reference TRBV7-2 and TRBJ2-7): GAGVSQSPSNKVTEKGKDVELRCDPISGHTALYWYRQSLGQGLEFLIYFQGNSAPDKSGLPSDRFSAERTGGSVSTLTIQRTQQEDSAVYLCASSLASSGSSTYEQYFGPGTRLTVT.